The 26 T cell receptor beta chains listed next were all sequenced from one sample in a study of cytomegalovirus exposure and HLA in healthy donors. PCR primers comprised 60 Vbeta and 13 Jbeta primers. This table comes from immunoSEQ multiplex PCR, and its TCRdb copy is limited to in-frame clones, with some not included. Of around 140,000 clones in the sample, roughly four fifths were seen once. The sample consisted of PBMCs. The origin of the receptors is a woman aged 50 to 60 in good health and CMV-seropositive.

In this sample, this clone turned up a few times. The chain joins TRBV7-9 to TRBJ2-4, with 7 bases aligning to TRBD2. The V and J ends lost 3 bases and 12 bases, in that order; junction bases with no gene match: 5. This CDR3 spans 12 amino acids. Germline CDR1 reads SEHNR; CDR2 reads FQNEAQ (reference sequence). The CDR3 DNA sequence: TGTGCCAGCAGCTTTTGGGGGGGATATCAGTACTTC. Translated, it gives CASSFWGGYQYF.

V gene TRBV27 combines with J gene TRBJ2-7; 10 positions agree with TRBD2. There are 16 residues in the CDR3. CDR1 MNHEY and CDR2 SMNVEV come from the germline V gene (reference sequence). Trimming cost V 5 bases and J 3 bases; bases outside gene matches: 10. The CDR3 is CASSPRGTSVNYEQYF. DNA of the CDR3: TGTGCCAGCAGTCCCCGCGGGACTAGCGTAAACTACGAGCAGTACTTC.

This chain links TRBV18 with TRBJ1-1; 7 positions match TRBD1. Germline assignment: CDR1 KGHSH and CDR2 LQKENI. The ends lost 3 bases at V and 1 base at J; junction bases unmatched: 5. The CDR3 has 15 residues. DNA of the CDR3: TGTGCCAGCTCACCTTTCGAGGGGGCGAACACTGAAGCTTTCTTT. It yields the protein CASSPFEGANTEAFF.

DNA for the CDR3: TGTGCCATCGGCCGGACAGGGGGCTTGGCAGATACGCAGTATTTT. As protein: CAIGRTGGLADTQYF. The chain has TRBV10-3 and TRBJ2-3; TRBD1 aligns across 11 bases. Germline V gives CDR1 ENHRY, CDR2 SYGVKD. The ends lost 8 bases at V and 4 bases at J; junction bases unmatched: 8. The CDR3 contains 15 residues.

This rearrangement joins TRBV5-1 to TRBJ2-2, with a possible D match to TRBD1 (5 bases). This CDR3 is 14 amino acids long. V was trimmed by 7 bases and J by 2 bases, leaving 12 bases between them. Germline CDR1 and CDR2: SGHRS and YFSETQ. As DNA, the CDR3 is TGCGCCAGCTGCAAAGACAGTAACACCGGGGAGCTGTTTTTT. This codes for CASCKDSNTGELFF.

This rearrangement joins TRBV7-8 to TRBJ2-7; TRBD1 might be the D (6 bases). Germline CDR1 and CDR2: SGHVS and FQNEAQ. The length of the CDR3 is 15 residues. V gave up 5 bases and J gave up 3 bases, with 17 bases separating them. The CDR3 bases are TGTGCCAGCAGCCCCCCCGGGACAAATAACTACGAGCAGTACTTC. Protein sequence: CASSPPGTNNYEQYF.

The CDR3 loop is CASSSTDMANVLTF. CDR3 nucleotide sequence: TGTGCCAGCAGCTCGACAGATATGGCCAACGTCCTGACTTTC. The chain combines TRBV7-9 with TRBJ2-6; D may be TRBD1 (5 bases). Trimming cost V 4 bases and J 6 bases, with 10 bases left between them. CDR1 is SEHNR and CDR2 is FQNEAQ in the germline V gene (reference sequence). The CDR3 runs to 14 residues.

This clone came up a few times. V gene TRBV6-1 combines with J gene TRBJ2-7; D is ambiguous. Germline assignment: CDR1 MNHNS and CDR2 SASEGT. Trimming left V 6 bases short and J 0 bases short, with 12 bases between. CDR3 length: 14 residues. In nucleotides, the CDR3 is TGTGCCAGCAGACAGATTCTGTACTCCTACGAGCAGTACTTC. It yields the protein CASRQILYSYEQYF.

On this clone itself: The junction departs from the called germline gene at one end, perhaps through a read error. The rearrangement uses TRBV5-1 and TRBJ2-7; TRBD1 matches at 8 bases. CDR1 and CDR2 (germline): SGHRS, YFSETQ. This CDR3 has 15 residues. This chain's CDR3 is CASSLWGQASGEQCF. In DNA, the CDR3 is TGCGCCAGCAGCTTATGGGGACAGGCCTCCGGCGAGCAGTGCTTC.

This clone came up once. J is TRBJ2-7 and V is TRBV4-1; D perhaps matches TRBD1 (6 bases). The V end lost 0 bases, the J end lost 3 bases, and 15 bases lay between the germline ends. The CDR3 is 16 residues long. Germline CDR1 and CDR2: MGHRA and YSYEKL. CDR3 in amino acids: CASSQDHRDGIYEQYF. CDR3 nucleotide sequence: TGCGCCAGCAGCCAAGATCACAGGGATGGTATCTACGAGCAGTACTTC.

The chain is built from TRBV5-1 and TRBJ2-2; TRBD2 matches 9 bases. The CDR3 sequence is 16 residues long. Germline V CDR1 and CDR2: SGHRS, YFSETQ. The V and J ends lost 0 bases and 8 bases, in that order; junction bases with no gene match: 8. The CDR3 protein is CASSLVAGGPIGELFF. In DNA form, the CDR3 reads TGCGCCAGCAGCTTGGTTGCGGGAGGGCCGATAGGGGAGCTGTTTTTT.

This clone has a single count. CDR3 amino acids: CASRLLLGAQPQHF. Written as DNA, the CDR3 is TGTGCCAGCAGGCTTCTCCTGGGGGCTCAGCCCCAGCATTTT. J is TRBJ1-5 and V is TRBV6-6, with a possible D match to TRBD1 (6 bases). The V and J ends lost 6 bases and 6 bases respectively, with 15 bases between them. The CDR3 has 14 amino acids. Germline values: CDR1 MNHNY, CDR2 SVGAGI (reference sequence).

The gene calls are TRBV29-1 and TRBJ2-7; TRBD2 agrees at 9 bases. J was trimmed by 2 bases and V by 4 bases; bases with no gene match: 3. Germline CDR1 and CDR2: SQVTM and ANQGSEA. There are 13 residues in the CDR3. CDR3 DNA: TGCAGCGTTGCGGGCGGGGGGGCCTACGAGCAGTACTTC. Translated: CSVAGGGAYEQYF.

The chain joins TRBV16 to TRBJ1-3; tentatively, D is TRBD1 (5 bases). The germline CDR1 and CDR2 sequences are KGHSY and FQNENV. This CDR3 is 15 amino acids long. V was shortened by 4 bases and J by 4 bases, with 14 bases between the two germline ends. The CDR3 region has the DNA TGTGCCAGCAGCCCGCGACAGCGAGCGGGAAACACCATATATTTT. It codes for CASSPRQRAGNTIYF.

V gene TRBV14 combines with J gene TRBJ2-7; no clear D. CDR1 is SGHDN, CDR2 FVKESK, per germline. V dropped 4 bases and J dropped 3 bases, with 16 bases sitting between them. This CDR3 is 15 amino acids long. For the CDR3, the DNA is TGTGCCAGCAGCCCCCCCCACACATCCTTCTACGAGCAGTACTTC. Its protein is CASSPPHTSFYEQYF.

CDR3 in DNA: TGTGCCTGGAGTGGGAGGGTCCAAGAGACCCAGTACTTC. Its protein is CAWSGRVQETQYF. The chain carries TRBV30 and TRBJ2-5, with D possibly being TRBD2 (6 bases). The CDR3 loop spans 13 amino acids. Germline V gene data show CDR1 as GTSNPN and CDR2 as SVGIG (reference sequence). The V end lost 1 base, the J end lost 1 base, and 7 bases lay between the germline ends. Based on the CDR3 plus reference TRBV30 and TRBJ2-5, the full variable domain is SQTIHQWPATLVQPVGSPLSLECTVEGTSNPNLYWYRQAAGRGLQLLFYSVGIGQISSEVPQNLSASRPQDRQFILSSKKLLLSDSGFYLCAWSGRVQETQYFGPGTRLLVL.

V gene TRBV29-1 combines with J gene TRBJ2-2, with TRBD1 matching over 10 bases. The germline CDR1 and CDR2 sequences are SQVTM and ANQGSEA. Trimming cost V 4 bases and J 5 bases; bases outside gene matches: 13. The CDR3 is 17 amino acids. CDR3 nucleotides: TGCAGCGTTGCTTTTGGGGACAGGGGTTTGAAGACCGGGGAGCTGTTTTTT. Its protein is CSVAFGDRGLKTGELFF.

This chain joins TRBV28 and TRBJ1-2, with 7 bases aligning to TRBD1. CDR1 and CDR2 from the germline V gene are MDHEN and SYDVKM. The CDR3 runs 15 residues. Losses at the gene ends were 2 bases for V and 4 bases for J; bases not matched to a gene: 7. The CDR3 is CASSLHVGGAYGYTF. CDR3 DNA sequence: TGTGCCAGCAGTTTACATGTAGGGGGCGCCTATGGCTACACCTTC.

The rearrangement links TRBV28 to TRBJ1-6; unclear D gene. V lost 2 bases and J lost 7, with 9 bases in between. The CDR3 is 14 residues long. Germline loops: CDR1 MDHEN, CDR2 SYDVKM. The CDR3 bases are TGTGCCAGCAGTTTAAAGGAGTACAATTCACCCCTCCACTTT. As protein: CASSLKEYNSPLHF.

The genes are TRBV18 and TRBJ1-1; 7 positions match TRBD1. Germline CDR1 reads KGHSH; CDR2 reads LQKENI. V dropped 5 bases and J dropped 4; count of bases not matched to a gene: 4. This CDR3 has 13 residues. The CDR3 sequence is CASSRDSLTEAFF. CDR3 nucleotide sequence: TGTGCCAGCTCAAGGGACAGCCTCACTGAAGCTTTCTTT.

The V gene is TRBV29-1, the J gene TRBJ2-3; 9 positions match TRBD2. This CDR3 spans 18 amino acids. J was trimmed by 3 bases and V by 2 bases; bases with no gene match: 15. Germline V gene lookup returns CDR1 SQVTM and CDR2 ANQGSEA. The CDR3 sequence is CSVETARGSGRWTDTQYF. In nucleotides, the CDR3 is TGCAGCGTTGAAACAGCACGTGGGAGCGGGAGGTGGACAGATACGCAGTATTTT.

V is TRBV30 and J is TRBJ2-7; no clear D gene. Germline lookup yields CDR1 GTSNPN and CDR2 SVGIG (reference sequence). This CDR3 has 12 residues. V lost 0 bases, J lost 2 bases, and 5 bases lay in between. CDR3 bases: TGTGCCTGGAGTGTAGAGGCCTACGAGCAGTACTTC. Its protein is CAWSVEAYEQYF.

The chain is built from TRBV27 and TRBJ1-1; D remains ambiguous. There are 14 residues in the CDR3. Germline CDR1 reads MNHEY; CDR2 reads SMNVEV (reference sequence). Deletions cut 5 bases from V and 7 bases from J, with 17 bases between. The CDR3 loop reads CASSPLGREGEAFF. The DNA of the CDR3 is TGTGCCAGCAGTCCCCTAGGAAGGGAGGGTGAAGCTTTCTTT.

This clone was counted once. V usage is TRBV2 and J usage is TRBJ2-7; 7 nucleotides align to TRBD1. CDR1 and CDR2 from the germline V gene are SNHLY and FYNNEI. CDR3 length: 14 residues. Germline trimming cut 5 bases from V and 6 bases from J; bases unmatched to any gene: 10. The DNA of the CDR3 is TGTGCCAGCAGTACCCAGACAGGGAGAGGCGAGCAGTACTTC. Protein: CASSTQTGRGEQYF.

The chain is built from TRBV6-1 and TRBJ2-5, with 9 bases lining up with TRBD2. The CDR3 extends over 15 amino acids. Trimming removed 2 bases from V and 7 bases from J; junction bases left unmatched: 8. Germline CDR1 MNHNS, CDR2 SASEGT. This CDR3 is CASSELAGSSGTQYF. The CDR3 region has the DNA TGTGCCAGCAGTGAACTAGCGGGAAGTTCGGGGACCCAGTACTTC.

This clone has more than one count but fewer than ten. The rearrangement links TRBV18 to TRBJ1-4, with D tentatively TRBD1 (5 bases). This CDR3 comprises 17 residues. CDR1 and CDR2 from the germline V gene are KGHSH and LQKENI. V was cut by 1 base and J by 0 bases, with 12 bases left in between. In nucleotides, the CDR3 is TGTGCCAGCTCACCACGGACACCTTTTGCAACTAATGAAAAACTGTTTTTT. It is translated as CASSPRTPFATNEKLFF.